This T cell receptor beta chain was identified during a study of identical twins. This clonotype appeared many times. TCRdb reanalysed the 5' RACE reads using MiXCR and keeps one entry per CDR3 protein. This sample carries fewer than 350,000 distinct CDR3 sequences, less than 9% of them seen once, and the ten largest clones take roughly 2.1%. The same sample was also used in a study of yellow fever vaccine responses in identical twins.

Sequences were obtained from memory (CD45RO+) T cells sorted from blood. This clonotype originated in a woman between 18 and 30 years old in good health.

The CDR3 region has the DNA TGTGCCAGCAGTCGGACTGGACAGGTCGGTCAGCCCCAGCATTTT. Its protein product is CASSRTGQVGQPQHF. V usage is TRBV6-1 and J usage is TRBJ1-5; 7 bases match TRBD1. V was pared by 5 bases and J by 6 bases, with 10 bases of the junction left unmatched. Looked up from germline, CDR1 is MNHNS and CDR2 is SASEGT. The CDR3 extends over 15 amino acids.